The sequence of this TCR beta chain was determined in a study of blood T cell repertoires in COVID-19. About the study: Acute and convalescent COVID-19 specimens originated in the United States, Italy and Spain. T cells, B-cell-depleted T cells, or PBMCs supplied cDNA or gDNA.

In the original workflow: Reference gene primer amplification gave nucleated cell count estimates. Assay used: immunoSEQ multiplex PCR; TCRdb lists only in-frame clones, some missing. V, J and clone size were drawn from that table, and D and trimming were deduced from the DNA. The sample consists of 150,000 to 200,000 clones, 80% to 90% of them appearing once. In germline, CDR1 is MNHEY, CDR2 SMNVEV (reference sequence). V gave up 5 bases and J gave up 4 bases; unmatched junction bases: 5. The CDR3 is 15 residues long. The sample was peripheral blood. The sequence derives from a man in his 60s with acute or convalescent COVID-19. The rearrangement links TRBV27 to TRBJ2-5; 12 bases fit TRBD2. The CDR3 sequence: CASSPSGLAGETQYF. In DNA form, the CDR3 reads TGTGCCAGCAGTCCGTCGGGACTAGCGGGAGAGACCCAGTACTTC.